This is a list of T cell receptor beta chains from one sample in a study of tumor-infiltrating lymphocytes in primary liver carcinoma. TCRdb processed the multiplex PCR reads anew with MiXCR; each CDR3 protein has one entry. The table shows some 38,000 distinct CDR3 sequences, with around 74% occurring only once. Sequenced: liver tumor tissue from sampling region 4. These receptor sequences come from a man aged 40-55 years with primary liver carcinoma and hepatitis B virus infection. Each CDR3 is given with its conserved first and last residue. A D gene is named only where the DNA matches it firmly. Some rows have no size entry. The others give once, few or many, or a class for an expanded clone.

v_gene,abundance,d_gene,j_gene,CDR3nt,CDR3aa
TRBV4-1,.,.,TRBJ2-7,TGCGCCAGCAGCCAATCAGACCAGACCTACGAGCAGTACTTC,CASSQSDQTYEQYF
TRBV5-4,medium-sized,.,TRBJ2-5,TGTGCCAGCAGCTTGGGGGGCGTGGAAGAGACCCAGTACTTC,CASSLGGVEETQYF
TRBV29-1,.,.,TRBJ1-1,TGCAGTGCTCAGAGCCAGAATAACACCGAAGCTTTCTTT,CSAQSQNNTEAFF
TRBV7-9,few,.,TRBJ2-7,TGTGCCAGCAGCTTAGCTGACAGCTACAAGCAATACTTC,CASSLADSYKQYF
TRBV4-3,.,.,TRBJ2-1,TGCGCCAGCAGCCAAGGAACCGATTTCGACGAGCAGTTCTTC,CASSQGTDFDEQFF
TRBV5-1,once,.,TRBJ2-3,TGCGCTAGCAACTTGAACGGCCGTGCTAGCACAGATACGCAGTATTTT,CASNLNGRASTDTQYF
TRBV7-9,.,TRBD1,TRBJ2-3,TGTGCCAGCAACTTTGGACAGGGACCCACAGATACGCACTATTTT,CASNFGQGPTDTHYF
TRBV29-1,.,TRBD1,TRBJ2-5,TGCAGCGGACAGGGGGCGAAAGTAGAGACCCAGTACTTC,CSGQGAKVETQYF
TRBV21-1,.,.,TRBJ2-7,TGTGTCAGCAGCCCACCGAATCTCTCAGGGACGGGCTCCTACGAGCCGTACTTC,CVSSPPNLSGTGSYEPYF
TRBV28,.,TRBD2,TRBJ2-3,TGTGCCAGCGTGGGAGGAGCGGGAGGGAGTACAGATATGCAGTATTTT,CASVGGAGGSTDMQYF
TRBV11-2,many,.,TRBJ2-1,TGTGCCAGCAGCTTTGGGGGAGGGGGGCGCTTCAATGAGCAGTTCTTC,CASSFGGGGRFNEQFF